This entry features one T cell receptor (beta chain) sequence. Its specificity is unknown. An end of the junction differs from the germline gene, which may be a read error. The sample is drawn from a study of regulatory T cells in long-lasting Graves disease. This CDR3 region has 17 residues. CDR1 is SEHNR, CDR2 FQNEAQ, per germline (reference sequence). As to time point: persistent/refractory GD, antithyroid drugs over 5 years with positive TRAb. Preparation of the TCR library used RNA extracted from PBMCs. Study-level results: Persistent cases favored TRBV28, TRBJ1-2 and TRBJ2-5. Owing to a sample size that was small, accuracy may have been reduced.

Arm-PCR of CDR3 regions and iRepertoire HTBI primers were used to build TCR beta libraries. TCRdb fed the multiplex PCR reads into MiXCR, producing one record per CDR3 protein. The data hold about 290,000 distinct CDR3 sequences, with roughly a fifth observed a single time. The chain joins TRBV7-9 to TRBJ2-2, with D perhaps matching TRBD1 or TRBD2 (5 bases each). This TCR was sampled from a female donor with Graves disease. The sample in question was peripheral blood mononuclear cells (PBMCs), obtained when the disease was refractory, from a patient treated with antithyroid drugs. CDR3 DNA: TGTGCCAGCAGCTCCCGGCAGGGCGCGATTTTTACCGGGGAACTGTTTTTT. Amino acids: CASSSRQGAIFTGELFF.